The clone carrying this TCR beta chain was detected once. Trimming cost V 3 bases and J 3 bases, with 8 bases left between them. The CDR3 runs 13 residues. The germline V gene encodes CDR1 GTSNPN and CDR2 SVGIG (reference sequence). The sample belongs to a study of OX40 agonist ivuxolimab in advanced cancers. Across the whole study: Dosing consisted of intravenous ivuxolimab at 0.01 to 10 mg/kg every 2 weeks.

Method: immunoSEQ multiplex PCR; TCRdb's copy keeps in-frame clones and lacks some. This repertoire shows about 80,000 clones, roughly nine tenths found once; its top ten account for 10% to 15%. The sequences come from CD4+ or CD8+ T cells sorted from blood, collected in a trial of the OX40 agonist ivuxolimab. The sequence came from an adult with an advanced solid tumor such as melanoma, head and neck, liver or kidney cancer. This chain uses TRBV30 with TRBJ1-4; D not resolved. CDR3 protein: CAWSRQSNEKLFF. Written as DNA, the CDR3 is TGTGCCTGGAGCCGGCAGTCTAATGAAAAACTGTTTTTT.